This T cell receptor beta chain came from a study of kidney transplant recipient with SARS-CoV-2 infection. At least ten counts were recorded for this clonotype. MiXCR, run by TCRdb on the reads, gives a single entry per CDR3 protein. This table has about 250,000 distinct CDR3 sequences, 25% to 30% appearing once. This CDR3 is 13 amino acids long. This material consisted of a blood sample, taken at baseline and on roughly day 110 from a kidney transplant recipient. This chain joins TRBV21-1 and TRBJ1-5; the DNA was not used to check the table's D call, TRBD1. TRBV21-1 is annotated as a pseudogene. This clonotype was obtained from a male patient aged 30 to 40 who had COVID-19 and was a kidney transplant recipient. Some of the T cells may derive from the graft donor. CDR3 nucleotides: TGTGCCACGGACAGGGAAAGCAATCAGCCCCAGCATTTT. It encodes CATDRESNQPQHF.